This T cell receptor (beta chain) was identified in a study of cytomegalovirus exposure and HLA in healthy donors. Overall study results and limits: A few chains linked to CMV were shown in vitro to be specific for CMV antigens.

This cohort consisted of healthy bone marrow donors. Concerning this clone: Its antigen is undetermined.

13 Jbeta primers and 60 Vbeta primers were used for the PCR. Assay used: immunoSEQ multiplex PCR; TCRdb lists only in-frame clones, some missing. The profile shows about 150,000 clones, over 80% of them singletons. The sample taken for sequencing was PBMCs. The clonotype comes from a boy aged 2 to 10 in good health and CMV-seronegative.

This chain's CDR3 is CASSVSGGYEQYF. The CDR3 bases are TGTGCCAGCAGCGTAAGCGGGGGGTACGAGCAGTACTTC. The chain carries TRBV9 and TRBJ2-7, with 9 bases that match TRBD2. Germline CDR1 SGDLS, CDR2 YYNGEE. Trimming removed 1 base from V and 4 bases from J; junction bases left unmatched: 0. The CDR3 length is 13 residues.